What follows is one TCR beta chain and its context. Its antigen is still unknown. Germline lookup yields CDR1 ENHRY and CDR2 SYGVKD. V was trimmed by 0 bases and J by 5 bases, leaving 7 bases between them. The CDR3 contains 13 residues. The data derive from a study of spatial heterogeneity in lung cancer. TCRdb re-analysed the 5' RACE reads in MiXCR, keeping a single row per CDR3 protein. The sample contains about 82,000 distinct CDR3 sequences, around 12% of which appear only once. Time point specified: sample taken at primary tumor resection. Unsorted whole RNA of tumor, nontumor lung or frozen PBMC was sequenced. The study's findings and limits: Ubiquitous, expanded tumor-derived TCRs were more frequently observed in blood at resection than at follow-up.

This chain connects TRBV10-3 to TRBJ1-2; D remains ambiguous. The receptor's source is a male donor with early-stage non-small cell lung cancer. The sequencing used PBMCs, collected at surgery. The CDR3 DNA follows: TGTGCCATCAGTGAGTCGAGCGTTTATGGCTACACCTTC. This codes for CAISESSVYGYTF.